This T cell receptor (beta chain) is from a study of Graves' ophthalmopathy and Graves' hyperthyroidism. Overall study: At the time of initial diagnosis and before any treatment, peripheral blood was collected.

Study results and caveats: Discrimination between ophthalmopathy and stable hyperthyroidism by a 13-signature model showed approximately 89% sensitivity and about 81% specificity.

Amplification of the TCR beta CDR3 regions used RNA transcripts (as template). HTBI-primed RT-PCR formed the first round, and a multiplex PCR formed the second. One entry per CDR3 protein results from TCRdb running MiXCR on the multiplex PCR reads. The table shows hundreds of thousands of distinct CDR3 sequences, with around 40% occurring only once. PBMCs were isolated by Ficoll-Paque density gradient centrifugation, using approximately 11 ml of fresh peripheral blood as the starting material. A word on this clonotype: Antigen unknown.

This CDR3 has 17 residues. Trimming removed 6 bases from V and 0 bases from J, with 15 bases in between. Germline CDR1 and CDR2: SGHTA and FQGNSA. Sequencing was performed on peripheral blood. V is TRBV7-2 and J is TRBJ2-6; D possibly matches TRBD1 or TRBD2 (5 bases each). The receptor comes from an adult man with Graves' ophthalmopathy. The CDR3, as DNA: TGTGCCAGCAGTTTATGGGACGGAAGCTCTGGGGCCAACGTCCTGACTTTC. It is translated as CASSLWDGSSGANVLTF.